The present entry profiles one TCR beta chain with its context. The data were produced by immunoSEQ multiplex PCR, yet TCRdb's version contains in-frame clones alone and is incomplete. The sample has 150,000 to 200,000 clones, under 95% seen once. The sample originates from a study of blood T cell repertoires in COVID-19. Study-level background: COVID-19 samples, acute and convalescent, were from the United States, Italy and Spain.

V gave up 5 bases and J gave up 6 bases; unmatched junction bases: 4. The CDR3 loop spans 13 amino acids. Per the germline V gene, CDR1 is LNHDA and CDR2 is SQIVND (reference sequence). The sequence was collected from a man aged 18 to 29 with COVID-19, enrolled during active disease. The chain uses TRBV19 and TRBJ2-7, with 10 bases that match TRBD1. Sequencing was done on a sample of peripheral blood. The CDR3 DNA reads TGTGCCAGTAGTTCGGGACAGGGGAGCGAGCAGTACTTC. It yields the protein CASSSGQGSEQYF.